Ten or more counts support the clone carrying this T cell receptor (beta chain). The target antigen is unknown. This sample is part of a study of T cells in Graves' hyperthyroidism and ophthalmopathy. Study-level points and caveats: Blood also contained most expanded thyroid clonotypes above 0.001.

Amplification yielded TCR beta CDR3 regions, with RNA transcripts as the source. The TCR CDR3 was amplified in a first-round RT-PCR using the HTBI primer set. TCRdb itself ran the multiplex PCR reads through MiXCR, one entry per CDR3 protein. The sample holds 640,000 or so distinct CDR3 sequences; more than 13% are singletons and the top ten take 7% to 9%. The CDR3 loop spans 14 amino acids. In germline, CDR1 is SGHNT, CDR2 YENEEA. The V end was cut by 4 bases, the J end by 5 bases, with 14 bases between. Among ophthalmopathy patients, the Clinical Activity Score reached at least 3, the NOSPECS grade reached at least 4, and duration remained under 3 months.

This clonotype was obtained from a woman under 30 with Graves' ophthalmopathy. The V call is TRBV11-3, the J call TRBJ2-5; tentatively, D is TRBD1 (6 bases). The sample consisted of blood. The CDR3 region is CASSSGQTMETQYF. DNA of the CDR3: TGTGCCAGCAGCTCAGGACAGACGATGGAGACCCAGTACTTC.